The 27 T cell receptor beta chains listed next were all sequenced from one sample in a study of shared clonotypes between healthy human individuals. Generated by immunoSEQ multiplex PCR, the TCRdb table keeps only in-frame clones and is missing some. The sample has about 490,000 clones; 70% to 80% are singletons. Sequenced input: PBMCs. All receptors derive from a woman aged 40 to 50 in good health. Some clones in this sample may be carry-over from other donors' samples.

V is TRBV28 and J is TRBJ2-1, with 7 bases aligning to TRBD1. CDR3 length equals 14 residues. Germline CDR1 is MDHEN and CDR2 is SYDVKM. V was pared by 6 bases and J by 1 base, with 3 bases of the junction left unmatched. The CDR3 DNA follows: TGTGCCAGCAGCCCACAGGGGTCCTACAATGAGCAGTTCTTC. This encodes CASSPQGSYNEQFF.

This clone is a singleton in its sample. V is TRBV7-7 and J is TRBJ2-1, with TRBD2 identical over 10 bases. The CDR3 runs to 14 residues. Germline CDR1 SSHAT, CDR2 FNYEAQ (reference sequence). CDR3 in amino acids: CASSPSGSRNEQFF. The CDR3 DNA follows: TGTGCTAGCTCCCCTAGCGGGAGTCGTAATGAGCAGTTCTTC. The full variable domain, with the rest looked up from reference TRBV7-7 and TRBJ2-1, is GAGVSQSPRYKVTKRGQDVTLRCDPISSHATLYWYQQALGQGPEFLTYFNYEAQPDKSGLPSDRFSAERPEGSISTLTIQRTEQRDSAMYRCASSPSGSRNEQFFGPGTRLTVL.

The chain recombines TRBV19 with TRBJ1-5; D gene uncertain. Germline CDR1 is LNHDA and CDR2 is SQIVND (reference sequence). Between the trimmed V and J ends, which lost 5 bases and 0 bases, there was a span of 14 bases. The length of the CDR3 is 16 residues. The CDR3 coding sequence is TGTGCCAGTAGTTCCCGGCAGTCGAATAGCAATCAGCCCCAGCATTTT. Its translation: CASSSRQSNSNQPQHF. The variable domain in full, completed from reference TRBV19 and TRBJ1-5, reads DGGITQSPKYLFRKEGQNVTLSCEQNLNHDAMYWYRQDPGQGLRLIYYSQIVNDFQKGDIAEGYSVSREKKESFPLTVTSAQKNPTAFYLCASSSRQSNSNQPQHFGDGTRLSIL.

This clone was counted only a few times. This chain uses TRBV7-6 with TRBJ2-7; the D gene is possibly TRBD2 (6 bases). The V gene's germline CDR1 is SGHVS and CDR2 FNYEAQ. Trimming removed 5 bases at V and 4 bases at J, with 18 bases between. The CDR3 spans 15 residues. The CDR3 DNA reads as TGTGCCAGCAGCCCCGGGACTTCGAATCAATACGAGCAGTACTTC. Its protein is CASSPGTSNQYEQYF.

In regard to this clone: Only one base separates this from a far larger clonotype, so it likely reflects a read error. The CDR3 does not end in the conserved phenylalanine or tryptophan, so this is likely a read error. The CDR3 DNA reads TGTGCCTGGAGTTTTGGTGGGGCCAACGTCCTGACTTTG. This gives the protein CAWSFGGANVLTL. V usage is TRBV30 and J usage is TRBJ2-6; unclear D gene. Trimming removed 2 bases at V and 3 bases at J, with 5 bases between. Germline values: CDR1 GTSNPN, CDR2 SVGIG (reference sequence). The CDR3 loop spans 13 amino acids.

The CDR3 loop reads CASSTLSSGNTIYF. The DNA of the CDR3 is TGTGCCAGCAGTACGCTTAGCTCTGGAAACACCATATATTTT. The chain joins TRBV2 to TRBJ1-3; D gene unclear. CDR1 and CDR2 from the germline V gene are SNHLY and FYNNEI. This CDR3 comprises 14 residues. The V and J ends lost 5 bases and 0 bases respectively, with 8 bases between them. Filled out from reference TRBV2 and TRBJ1-3, the complete variable domain reads EPEVTQTPSHQVTQMGQEVILRCVPISNHLYFYWYRQILGQKVEFLVSFYNNEISEKSEIFDDQFSVERPDGSNFTLKIRSTKLEDSAMYFCASSTLSSGNTIYFGEGSWLTVV.

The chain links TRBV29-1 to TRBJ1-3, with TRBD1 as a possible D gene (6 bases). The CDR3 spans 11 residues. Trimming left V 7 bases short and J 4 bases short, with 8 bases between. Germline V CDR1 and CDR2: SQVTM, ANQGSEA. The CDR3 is CSADRGNTIYF. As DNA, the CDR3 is TGCAGCGCTGACAGGGGAAACACCATATATTTT.

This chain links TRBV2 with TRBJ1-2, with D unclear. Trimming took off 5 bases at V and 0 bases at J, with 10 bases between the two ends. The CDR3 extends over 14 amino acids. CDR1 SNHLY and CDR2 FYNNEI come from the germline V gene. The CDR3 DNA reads TGTGCCAGCAGTTTCATGGAGACTAACTATGGCTACACCTTC. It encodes CASSFMETNYGYTF.

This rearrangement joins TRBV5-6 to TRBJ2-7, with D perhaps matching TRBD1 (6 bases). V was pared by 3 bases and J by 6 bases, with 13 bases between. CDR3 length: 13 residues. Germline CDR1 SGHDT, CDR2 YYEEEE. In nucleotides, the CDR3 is TGTGCCAGCAGCTCAGAACAGGGCGGCGAGCAGTACTTC. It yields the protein CASSSEQGGEQYF.

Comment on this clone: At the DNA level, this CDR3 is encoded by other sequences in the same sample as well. CDR3 protein: CASSSQGWTEAFF. The CDR3 DNA sequence: TGTGCCAGCAGTTCCCAGGGGTGGACTGAAGCTTTCTTT. V gene TRBV28 combines with J gene TRBJ1-1; maybe TRBD1 (6 bases). Deletions cut 4 bases from V and 5 bases from J, with 11 bases between. Germline-derived CDR1 and CDR2 are MDHEN and SYDVKM. This CDR3 comprises 13 residues.

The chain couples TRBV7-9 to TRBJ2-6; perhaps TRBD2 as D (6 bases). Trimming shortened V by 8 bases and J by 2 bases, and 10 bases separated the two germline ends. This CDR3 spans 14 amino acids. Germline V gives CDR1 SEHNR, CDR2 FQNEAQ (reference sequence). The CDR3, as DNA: TGTGCCAGCTGCGGGGCAGCTGGGGCCAACGTCCTGACTTTC. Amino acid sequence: CASCGAAGANVLTF.

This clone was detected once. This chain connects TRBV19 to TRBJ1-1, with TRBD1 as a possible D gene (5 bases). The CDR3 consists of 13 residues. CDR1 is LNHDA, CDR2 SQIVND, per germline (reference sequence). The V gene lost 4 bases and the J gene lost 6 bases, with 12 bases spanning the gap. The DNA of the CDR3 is TGTGCCAGTAGTAGCAGGGTTAACGCTGAAGCTTTCTTT. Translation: CASSSRVNAEAFF.

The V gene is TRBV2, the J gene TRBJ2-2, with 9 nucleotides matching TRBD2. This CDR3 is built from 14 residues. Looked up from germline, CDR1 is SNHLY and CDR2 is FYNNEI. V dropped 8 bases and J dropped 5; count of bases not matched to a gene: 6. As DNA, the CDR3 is TGTGCCAGCCATAGCGGGAGCGGGACCGGGGAGCTGTTTTTT. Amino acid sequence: CASHSGSGTGELFF.

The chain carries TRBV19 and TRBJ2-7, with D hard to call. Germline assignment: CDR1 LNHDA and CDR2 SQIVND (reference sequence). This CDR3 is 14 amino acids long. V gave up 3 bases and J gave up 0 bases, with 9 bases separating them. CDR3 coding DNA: TGTGCCAGTAGTATGAACGGGTCCTCCTACGAGCAGTACTTC. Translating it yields CASSMNGSSYEQYF.

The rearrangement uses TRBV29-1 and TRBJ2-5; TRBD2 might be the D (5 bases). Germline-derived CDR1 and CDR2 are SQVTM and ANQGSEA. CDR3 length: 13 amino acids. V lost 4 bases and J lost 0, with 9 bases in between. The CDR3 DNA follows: TGCAGCGTTGTGAGAGGGAACCAAGAGACCCAGTACTTC. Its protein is CSVVRGNQETQYF.

CDR3 protein: CASSRASLSSEQYF. The CDR3 bases are TGCGCCAGCAGCCGCGCCTCCCTAAGCTCCGAGCAGTACTTC. This chain connects TRBV4-3 to TRBJ2-7, with no clear D. Germline CDR1 reads LGHNA; CDR2 reads YSLEER. Trimming stripped 4 bases from V and 6 bases from J, with 16 bases between. The CDR3 totals 14 residues.

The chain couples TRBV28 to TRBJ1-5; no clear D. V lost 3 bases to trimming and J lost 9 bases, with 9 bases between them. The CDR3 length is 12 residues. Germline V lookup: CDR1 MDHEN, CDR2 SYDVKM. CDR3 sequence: CASSFQARPQHF. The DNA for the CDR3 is TGTGCCAGCAGTTTCCAAGCTCGGCCCCAGCATTTT.

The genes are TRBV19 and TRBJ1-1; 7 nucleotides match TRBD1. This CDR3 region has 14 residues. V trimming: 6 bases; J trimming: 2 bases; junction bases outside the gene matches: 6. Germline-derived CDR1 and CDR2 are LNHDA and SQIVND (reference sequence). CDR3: CASSPTGYNTEAFF. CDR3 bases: TGTGCCAGTAGCCCGACAGGGTATAACACTGAAGCTTTCTTT.

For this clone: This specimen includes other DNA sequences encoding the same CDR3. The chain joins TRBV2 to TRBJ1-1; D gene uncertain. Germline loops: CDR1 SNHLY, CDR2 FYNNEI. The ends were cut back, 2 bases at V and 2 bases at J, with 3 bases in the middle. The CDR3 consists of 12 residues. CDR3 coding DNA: TGTGCCAGCAGTGAAACAAACACTGAAGCTTTCTTT. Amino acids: CASSETNTEAFF.

DNA of the CDR3: TGCGCCAGCAGCCAAGAGGTGCTAGCGGGAAGGCACTACGAGCAGTACTTC. The encoded protein is CASSQEVLAGRHYEQYF. The rearrangement links TRBV4-1 to TRBJ2-7, with 9 bases aligning to TRBD2. The V segment lost 0 bases and the J segment 3 bases; nucleotides outside the gene matches: 9. CDR1 is MGHRA and CDR2 is YSYEKL in the germline V gene. This CDR3 comprises 17 residues.

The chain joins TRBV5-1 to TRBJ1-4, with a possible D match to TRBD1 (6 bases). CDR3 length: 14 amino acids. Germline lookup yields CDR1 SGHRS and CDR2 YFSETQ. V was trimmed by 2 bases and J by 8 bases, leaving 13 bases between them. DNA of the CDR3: TGCGCCAGCAGCTTCGGTAGGGGGAACGAAAAACTGTTTTTT. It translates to CASSFGRGNEKLFF.

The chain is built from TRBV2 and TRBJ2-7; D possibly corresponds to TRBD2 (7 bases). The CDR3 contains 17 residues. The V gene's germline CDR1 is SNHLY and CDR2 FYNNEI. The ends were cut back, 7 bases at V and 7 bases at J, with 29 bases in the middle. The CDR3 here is CASKGGAGSLGGGEQYF. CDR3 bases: TGTGCCAGCAAAGGTGGAGCGGGATCCCTGGGAGGGGGGGAGCAGTACTTC.

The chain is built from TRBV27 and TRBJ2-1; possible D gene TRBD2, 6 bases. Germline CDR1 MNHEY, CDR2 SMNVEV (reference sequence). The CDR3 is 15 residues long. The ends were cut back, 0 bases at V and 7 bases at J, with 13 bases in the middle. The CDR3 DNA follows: TGTGCCAGCAGTTTATCGGGCGGGACGGGGAATGAGCAGTTCTTC. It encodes CASSLSGGTGNEQFF.

The DNA of the CDR3 is TGTGCCAGCACCCGTAGTGGTGAAAACAATCAGCCCCAGCATTTT. Translation gives CASTRSGENNQPQHF. This chain links TRBV9 with TRBJ1-5; D gene unclear. The CDR3 loop spans 15 amino acids. Trimming pared 6 bases from V and 3 bases from J, leaving 16 bases between. CDR1 is SGDLS and CDR2 is YYNGEE in the germline V gene.

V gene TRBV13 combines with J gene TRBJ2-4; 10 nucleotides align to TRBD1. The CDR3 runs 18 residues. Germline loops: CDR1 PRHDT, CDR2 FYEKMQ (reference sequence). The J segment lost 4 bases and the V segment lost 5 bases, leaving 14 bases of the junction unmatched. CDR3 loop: CASSTGQGLLGGKNIQYF. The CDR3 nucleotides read TGTGCCAGCAGCACGGGACAGGGGCTCTTGGGCGGGAAAAACATTCAGTACTTC.

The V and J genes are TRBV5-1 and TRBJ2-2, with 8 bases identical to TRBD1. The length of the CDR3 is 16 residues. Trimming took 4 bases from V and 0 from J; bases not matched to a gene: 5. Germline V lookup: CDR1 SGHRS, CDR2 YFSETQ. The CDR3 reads CASSTGQGANTGELFF. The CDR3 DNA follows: TGCGCCAGCAGCACAGGACAGGGAGCGAACACCGGGGAGCTGTTTTTT.

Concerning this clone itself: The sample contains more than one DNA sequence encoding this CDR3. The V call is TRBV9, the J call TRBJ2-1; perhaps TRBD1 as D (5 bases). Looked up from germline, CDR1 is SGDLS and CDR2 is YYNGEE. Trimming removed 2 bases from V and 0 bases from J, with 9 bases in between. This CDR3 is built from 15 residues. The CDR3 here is CASSVTESSYNEQFF. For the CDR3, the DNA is TGTGCCAGCAGCGTGACAGAAAGCTCCTACAATGAGCAGTTCTTC.